This T cell receptor beta chain was identified during a study of regulatory T cells in long-lasting Graves disease. Overall study findings and caveats: Persistent cases favored TRBV28, TRBJ1-2 and TRBJ2-5.

Stated time point: newly diagnosed GD, antithyroid drugs for less than 3 months. Isolated PBMC RNA provided the starting material for the TCR library. Arm-PCR of CDR3 regions and iRepertoire HTBI primers were the basis on which TCR beta libraries were built. TCRdb recomputed calls from the multiplex PCR reads with MiXCR, one row per CDR3 protein. This table holds about 210,000 distinct CDR3 sequences, roughly 19% found once. This clonotype appeared many times. Antigen specificity is unknown. The CDR3 totals 13 residues. The germline V gene encodes CDR1 SEHNR and CDR2 FQNEAQ (reference sequence). V shed 3 bases and J shed 3 bases, with 8 bases lying between them. These data also featured in a second study, about T cells in Graves' hyperthyroidism and ophthalmopathy.

This sequence was found in a woman younger than 45 with Graves disease. Sequenced here: peripheral blood mononuclear cells (PBMCs), sampled at new diagnosis, from a patient treated with antithyroid drugs. This chain joins TRBV7-9 and TRBJ2-5; D perhaps matches TRBD2 (5 bases). In DNA form, the CDR3 reads TGTGCCAGCAGCTTTCCGGGAAAAGAGACCCAGTACTTC. Its translation: CASSFPGKETQYF.